A single T cell receptor (beta chain) is shown here with its context. This sample was taken from a study of CD8+CD57+ T cells in acquired aplastic anemia. Patients who underwent sequencing had shown CD8+CD57+ cell expansion by flow cytometry. The study sampled blood from patients who had received no therapy. This CDR3 spans 15 amino acids. V dropped 5 bases and J dropped 6 bases, with 19 bases sitting between them. The germline V gene has CDR1 SGHTA and CDR2 FQGNSA. TCR beta VDJ combinations and CDR3 sequences were profiled from genomic DNA. TCRdb re-called the reads with MiXCR, one entry per CDR3 protein. Of some 140,000 distinct CDR3 sequences in the sample, approximately 52% are singletons; the top ten hold over 9.5%.

The TCR sequence derives from a human donor with aplastic anemia. The chain uses TRBV7-2 and TRBJ1-2; D might be TRBD1 (6 bases). Material: sorted CD4+, CD8+, or CD8+CD57+ T cells (not recorded which) from PBMCs. In DNA form, the CDR3 reads TGTGCCAGCAGCCCTAGGATATCAGGGGCTGATGGCTACACCTTC. It translates to CASSPRISGADGYTF.